The T cell receptor (beta chain) under discussion was sequenced for a study of blood T cells in healthy people across ages. V lost 1 base and J 1 base, leaving 8 bases between the germline ends. Germline V gene lookup returns CDR1 SGHRS and CDR2 YFSETQ. CDR3 size: 14 residues. Together with a sample-barcoded 5' primer, a J-beta primer mix was included in a second PCR lasting about 7 to 11 cycles. TCRdb recomputed calls from the 5' RACE reads with MiXCR, one row per CDR3 protein. The sample shows 2 million or so distinct CDR3 sequences, roughly 52% of them seen only once. This clonotype was seen only a few times.

The V gene is TRBV5-1, the J gene TRBJ1-1, with D unclear. The sample taken for sequencing was blood. The clonotype was recovered from a woman between 40 and 55 years old in good health. CDR3: CASSLSKSNTEAFF. The CDR3 DNA reads TGCGCCAGCAGCTTGAGCAAGTCGAACACTGAAGCTTTCTTT.